These 2 T cell receptor beta chains were all obtained from the same sample, sequenced in a study of T cells in women clearing cervical HPV infection. Sequencing used immunoSEQ multiplex PCR; TCRdb keeps in-frame clones, though not all of them. The sample table includes roughly 30,000 clones. Source material: blood buffy coat. The receptors derive from a woman between 18 and 69 years old with a cervical HPV16 infection that either progressed to CIN3+ or cleared (not recorded which).

Details on this clone: Read data end 3 residues before the CDR3 end; the end is taken from the germline J gene. J is TRBJ2-7 and V is TRBV2; possibly TRBD1 for D (5 bases). The CDR3 consists of 16 residues. The germline CDR1 and CDR2 sequences are SNHLY and FYNNEI. V was shortened by 0 bases and J by 3 bases, with 15 bases between the two germline ends. The CDR3 sequence is CASSEAGARDGYEQYF. The CDR3 bases that were read are TGTGCCAGCAGTGAAGCTGGGGCCAGGGATGGCTACGAG.

As for this clone: Coverage ceases 3 residues before the CDR3 finishes, and the germline J gene fills in the end. The rearrangement joins TRBV5-1 to TRBJ2-2; 12 positions match TRBD1. The CDR3 is 16 residues long. The trim removed 2 bases at V and 5 bases at J, leaving 4 bases unmatched. Germline CDR1 SGHRS, CDR2 YFSETQ. The sequenced CDR3 bases are TGCGCCAGCAGCTTTCGGGACAGGGGGCTAACCGGGGAG. Translated: CASSFRDRGLTGE. The entire CDR3 sequence reads CASSFRDRGLTGELFF.